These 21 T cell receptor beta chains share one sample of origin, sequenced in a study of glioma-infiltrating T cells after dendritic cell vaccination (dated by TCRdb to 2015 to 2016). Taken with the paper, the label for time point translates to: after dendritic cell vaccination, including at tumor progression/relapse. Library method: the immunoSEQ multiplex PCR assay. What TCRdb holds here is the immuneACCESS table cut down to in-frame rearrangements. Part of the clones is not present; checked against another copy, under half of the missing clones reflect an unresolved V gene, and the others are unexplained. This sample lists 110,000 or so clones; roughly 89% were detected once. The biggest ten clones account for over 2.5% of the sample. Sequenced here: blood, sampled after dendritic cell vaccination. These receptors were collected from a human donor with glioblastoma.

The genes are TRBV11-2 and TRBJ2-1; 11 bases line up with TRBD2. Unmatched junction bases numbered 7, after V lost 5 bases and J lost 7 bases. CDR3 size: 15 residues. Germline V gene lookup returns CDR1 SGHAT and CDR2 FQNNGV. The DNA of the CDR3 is TGTGCCAGCAGCGCAACTAGCGGGAGAAGGAATGAGCAGTTCTTC. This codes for CASSATSGRRNEQFF. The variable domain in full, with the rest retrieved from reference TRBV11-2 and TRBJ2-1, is EAGVAQSPRYKIIEKRQSVAFWCNPISGHATLYWYQQILGQGPKLLIQFQNNGVVDDSQLPKDRFSAERLKGVDSTLKIQPAKLEDSAVYLCASSATSGRRNEQFFGPGTRLTVL.

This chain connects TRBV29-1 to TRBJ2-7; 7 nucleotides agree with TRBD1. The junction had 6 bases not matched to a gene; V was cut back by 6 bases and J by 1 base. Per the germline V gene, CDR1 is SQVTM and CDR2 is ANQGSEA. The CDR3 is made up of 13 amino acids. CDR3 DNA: TGCAGCGTCACGACAGGGTTATCCTACGAGCAGTACTTC. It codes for CSVTTGLSYEQYF.

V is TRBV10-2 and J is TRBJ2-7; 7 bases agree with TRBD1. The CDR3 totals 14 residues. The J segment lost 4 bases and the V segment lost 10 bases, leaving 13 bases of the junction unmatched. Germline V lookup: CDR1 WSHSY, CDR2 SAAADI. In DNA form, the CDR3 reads TGCGCCACACACCCACAGGGGCCCACTTACGAGCAGTACTTC. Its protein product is CATHPQGPTYEQYF.

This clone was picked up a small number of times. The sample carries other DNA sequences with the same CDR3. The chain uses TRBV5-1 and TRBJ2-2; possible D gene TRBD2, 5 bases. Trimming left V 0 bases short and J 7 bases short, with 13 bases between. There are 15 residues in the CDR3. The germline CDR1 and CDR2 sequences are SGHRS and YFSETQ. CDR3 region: CASSLEGVSNGELFF. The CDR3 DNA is TGCGCCAGCAGCTTGGAGGGAGTTAGTAACGGGGAGCTGTTTTTT.

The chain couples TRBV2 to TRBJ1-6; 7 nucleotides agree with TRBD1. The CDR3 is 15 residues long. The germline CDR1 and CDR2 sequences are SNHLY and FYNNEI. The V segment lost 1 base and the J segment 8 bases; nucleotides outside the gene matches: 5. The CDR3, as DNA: TGTGCCAGCAGTGAAGAGACAGGGTTACATTCACCCCTCCACTTT. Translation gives CASSEETGLHSPLHF.

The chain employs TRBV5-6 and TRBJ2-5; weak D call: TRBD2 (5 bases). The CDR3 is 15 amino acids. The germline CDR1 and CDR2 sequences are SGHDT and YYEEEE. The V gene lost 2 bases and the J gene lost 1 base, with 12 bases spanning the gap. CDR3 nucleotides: TGTGCCAGCAGCTTTTTAGGAGGAGTCCAAGAGACCCAGTACTTC. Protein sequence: CASSFLGGVQETQYF.

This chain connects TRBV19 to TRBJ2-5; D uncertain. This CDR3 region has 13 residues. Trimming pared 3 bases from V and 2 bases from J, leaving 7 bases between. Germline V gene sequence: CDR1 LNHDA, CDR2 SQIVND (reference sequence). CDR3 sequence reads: CASSIPGQETQYF. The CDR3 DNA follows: TGTGCCAGTAGTATTCCAGGACAAGAGACCCAGTACTTC.

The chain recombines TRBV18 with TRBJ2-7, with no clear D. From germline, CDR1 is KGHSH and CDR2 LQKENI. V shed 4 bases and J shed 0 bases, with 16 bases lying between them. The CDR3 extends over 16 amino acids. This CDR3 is CASSHPDSLSSYEQYF. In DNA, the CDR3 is TGTGCCAGCTCACACCCCGACTCCCTGAGCTCCTACGAGCAGTACTTC.

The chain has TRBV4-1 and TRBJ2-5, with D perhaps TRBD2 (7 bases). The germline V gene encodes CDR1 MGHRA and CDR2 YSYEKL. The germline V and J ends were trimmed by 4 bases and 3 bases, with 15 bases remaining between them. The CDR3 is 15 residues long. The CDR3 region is CASSPDEGGKETQYF. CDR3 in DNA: TGCGCCAGCAGCCCAGATGAGGGGGGGAAAGAGACCCAGTACTTC.

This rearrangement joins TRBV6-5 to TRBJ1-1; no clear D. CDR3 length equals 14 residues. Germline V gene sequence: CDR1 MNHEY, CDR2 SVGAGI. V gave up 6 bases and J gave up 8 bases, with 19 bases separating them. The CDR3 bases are TGTGCCAGCAGAGCACCCGGGGTGCCGGTGGAAGCTTTCTTT. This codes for CASRAPGVPVEAFF.

The CDR3 loop reads CSGGRDNEQFF. The CDR3 nucleotides are TGCAGCGGGGGCAGGGACAATGAGCAGTTCTTC. The rearrangement links TRBV29-1 to TRBJ2-1; D is perhaps TRBD1 (5 bases). The V and J ends lost 7 bases and 5 bases respectively, with 9 bases between them. This CDR3 is built from 11 residues. CDR1 and CDR2 from the germline V gene are SQVTM and ANQGSEA.

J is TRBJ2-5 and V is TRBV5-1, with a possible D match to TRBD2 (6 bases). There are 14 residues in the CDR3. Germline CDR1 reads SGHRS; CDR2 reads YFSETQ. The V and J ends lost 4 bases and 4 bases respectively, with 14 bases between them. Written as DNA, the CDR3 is TGCGCCAGCAGCCCGGGAGATAGCGGAGAGACCCAGTACTTC. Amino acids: CASSPGDSGETQYF.

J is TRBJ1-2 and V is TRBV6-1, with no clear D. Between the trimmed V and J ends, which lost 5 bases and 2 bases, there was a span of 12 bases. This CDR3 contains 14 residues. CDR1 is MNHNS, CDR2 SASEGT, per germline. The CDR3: CASSQWPRNYGYTF. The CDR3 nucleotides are TGTGCCAGCAGTCAGTGGCCCAGAAACTATGGCTACACCTTC.

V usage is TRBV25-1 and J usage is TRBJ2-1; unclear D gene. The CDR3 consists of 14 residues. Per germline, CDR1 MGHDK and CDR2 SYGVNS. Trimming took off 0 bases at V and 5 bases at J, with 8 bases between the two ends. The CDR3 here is CASSEYGLHNEQFF. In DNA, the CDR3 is TGTGCCAGCAGTGAATATGGGCTACACAATGAGCAGTTCTTC. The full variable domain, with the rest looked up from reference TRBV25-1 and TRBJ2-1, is EADIYQTPRYLVIGTGKKITLECSQTMGHDKMYWYQQDPGMELHLIHYSYGVNSTEKGDLSSESTVSRIRTEHFPLTLESARPSHTSQYLCASSEYGLHNEQFFGPGTRLTVL.

The CDR3 coding sequence is TGTGCCAGCGGTAGCGGAGAGACCCAGTACTTC. This translates into CASGSGETQYF. The rearrangement links TRBV7-9 to TRBJ2-5, with a weak D call TRBD2 (6 bases). This CDR3 comprises 11 residues. Per the germline V gene, CDR1 is SEHNR and CDR2 is FQNEAQ (reference sequence). V lost 8 bases and J lost 4, with 8 bases in between.

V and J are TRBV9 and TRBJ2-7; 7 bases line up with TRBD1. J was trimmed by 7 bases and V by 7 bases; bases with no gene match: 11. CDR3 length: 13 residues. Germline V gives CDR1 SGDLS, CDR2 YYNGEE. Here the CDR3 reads CASGDGPGGEQYF. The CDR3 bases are TGTGCCAGCGGGGACGGACCAGGGGGTGAGCAGTACTTC. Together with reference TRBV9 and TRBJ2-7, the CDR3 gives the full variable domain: DSGVTQTPKHLITATGQRVTLRCSPRSGDLSVYWYQQSLDQGLQFLIQYYNGEERAKGNILERFSAQQFPDLHSELNLSSLELGDSALYFCASGDGPGGEQYFGPGTRLTVT.

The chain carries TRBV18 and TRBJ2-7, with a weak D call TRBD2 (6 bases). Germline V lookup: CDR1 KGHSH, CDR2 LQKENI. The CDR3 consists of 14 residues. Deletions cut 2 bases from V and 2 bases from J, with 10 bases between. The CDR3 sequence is CASSPGGPPYEQYF. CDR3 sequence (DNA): TGTGCCAGCTCACCAGGAGGGCCCCCCTACGAGCAGTACTTC.

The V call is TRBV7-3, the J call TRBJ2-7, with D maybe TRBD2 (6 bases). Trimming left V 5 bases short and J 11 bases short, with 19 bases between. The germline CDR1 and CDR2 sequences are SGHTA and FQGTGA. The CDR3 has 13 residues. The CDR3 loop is CASSTGLGGVEYF. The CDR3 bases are TGTGCCAGCAGCACCGGTTTGGGGGGTGTCGAGTACTTC. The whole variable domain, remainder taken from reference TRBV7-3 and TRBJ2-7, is GAGVSQTPSNKVTEKGKYVELRCDPISGHTALYWYRQSLGQGPEFLIYFQGTGAADDSGLPNDRFFAVRPEGSVSTLKIQRTERGDSAVYLCASSTGLGGVEYFGPGTRLTVT.

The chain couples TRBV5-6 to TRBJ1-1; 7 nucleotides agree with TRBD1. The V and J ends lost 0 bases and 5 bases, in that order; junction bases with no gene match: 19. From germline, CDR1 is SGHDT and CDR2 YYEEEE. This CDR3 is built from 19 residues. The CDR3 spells CASSLDYRGRGTLTTEAFF. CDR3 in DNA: TGTGCCAGCAGCTTGGACTACAGGGGTAGGGGAACTTTAACGACTGAAGCTTTCTTT.

The CDR3 nucleotides read TGTGCCTGGAGTGTACGAGGGGGGGCCTGGGAGACCCAGTACTTC. This encodes CAWSVRGGAWETQYF. The chain uses TRBV30 and TRBJ2-5, with D perhaps TRBD2 (7 bases). Germline V CDR1 and CDR2: GTSNPN, SVGIG (reference sequence). Trimming removed 0 bases from V and 5 bases from J, with 16 bases in between. The CDR3 loop spans 15 amino acids.

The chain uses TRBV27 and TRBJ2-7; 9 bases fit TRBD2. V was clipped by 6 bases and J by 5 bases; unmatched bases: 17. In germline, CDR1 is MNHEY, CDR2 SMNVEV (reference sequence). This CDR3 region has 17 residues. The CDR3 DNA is TGTGCCAGCAGCGGGGGGGGAGGGTTAGCGGGAGTTCACGAGCAGTACTTC. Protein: CASSGGGGLAGVHEQYF.